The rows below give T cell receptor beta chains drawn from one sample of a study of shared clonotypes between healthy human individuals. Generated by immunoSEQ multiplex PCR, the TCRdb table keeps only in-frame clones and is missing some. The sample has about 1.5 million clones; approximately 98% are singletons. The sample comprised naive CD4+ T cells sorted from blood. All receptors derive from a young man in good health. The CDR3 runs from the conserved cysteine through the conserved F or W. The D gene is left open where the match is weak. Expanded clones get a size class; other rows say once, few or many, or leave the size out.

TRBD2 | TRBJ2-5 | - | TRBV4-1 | CASSQEGLAGTRIQETQYF | TGCGCCAGCAGCCAAGAAGGGCTAGCGGGGACTCGTATCCAAGAGACCCAGTACTTC
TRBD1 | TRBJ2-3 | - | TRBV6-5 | CASSQTGARVDTQYF | TGTGCCAGCAGTCAGACAGGGGCAAGAGTAGATACGCAGTATTTT
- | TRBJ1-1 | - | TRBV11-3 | CASSSPRDGNTEAFF | TGTGCCAGCAGCTCGCCCCGGGACGGGAACACTGAAGCTTTCTTT
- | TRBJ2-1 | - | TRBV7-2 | CASSSGLPTYNEQFF | TGTGCCAGCAGCTCGGGGTTACCAACATACAATGAGCAGTTCTTC
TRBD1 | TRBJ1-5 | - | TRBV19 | CASSPGQVGNQPQHF | TGTGCCAGTAGCCCCGGACAGGTTGGCAATCAGCCCCAGCATTTT
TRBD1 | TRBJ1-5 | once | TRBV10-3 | CATGDSYSNQPQHF | TGTGCCACCGGGGACAGTTATAGCAATCAGCCCCAGCATTTT
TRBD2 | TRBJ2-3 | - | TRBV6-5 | CASSYRGGEADTQYF | TGTGCCAGCAGTTACCGGGGGGGAGAGGCAGATACGCAGTATTTT
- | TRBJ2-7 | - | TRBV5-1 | CASSPVTRAYEQYF | TGCGCCAGCAGCCCAGTAACTAGGGCCTACGAGCAGTACTTC
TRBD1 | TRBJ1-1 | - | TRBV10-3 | CAISNSGQREDTEAFF | TGTGCCATCAGTAATTCGGGACAGCGGGAGGACACTGAAGCTTTCTTT
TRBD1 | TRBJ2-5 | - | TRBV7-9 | CASSLGTGHQETQYF | TGTGCCAGCAGCTTAGGGACAGGCCACCAAGAGACCCAGTACTTC
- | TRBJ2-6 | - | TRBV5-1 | CASAGQTPGANVLTF | TGCGCCAGCGCCGGACAGACTCCCGGGGCCAACGTCCTGACTTTC
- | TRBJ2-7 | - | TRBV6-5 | CASRYLGRDEQYF | TGTGCCAGCAGATACCTAGGCAGGGACGAGCAGTACTTC
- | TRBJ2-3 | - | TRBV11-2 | CASRRVAAGLSTDTQYF | TGTGCCAGCAGAAGGGTCGCGGCAGGGCTTAGCACAGATACGCAGTATTTT
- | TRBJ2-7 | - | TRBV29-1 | CSVGTVGYEQYF | TGCAGCGTTGGGACAGTAGGCTACGAGCAGTACTTC
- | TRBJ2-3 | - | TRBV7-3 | CASSLLVSDTQYF | TGTGCCAGCAGCTTACTGGTTTCAGATACGCAGTATTTT
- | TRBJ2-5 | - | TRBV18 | CASSPVGGGETQYF | TGTGCCAGCTCACCGGTGGGAGGGGGAGAGACCCAGTACTTC
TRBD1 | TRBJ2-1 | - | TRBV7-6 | CASSPDQGDYNEQFF | TGTGCCAGCAGTCCAGACCAGGGGGACTACAATGAGCAGTTCTTC
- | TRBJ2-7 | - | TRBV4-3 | CASSQEQGYEQYF | TGCGCCAGCAGCCAAGAACAGGGCTACGAGCAGTACTTC
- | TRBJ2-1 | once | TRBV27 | CASSFGPQGYNEQFF | TGTGCCAGCAGTTTTGGGCCGCAGGGGTACAATGAGCAGTTCTTC
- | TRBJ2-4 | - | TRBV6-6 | CASRSRDTKNIQYF | TGTGCCAGCAGAAGCCGGGACACGAAAAACATTCAGTACTTC
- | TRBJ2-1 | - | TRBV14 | CASSPGNYNEQFF | TGTGCCAGCAGCCCAGGGAACTACAATGAGCAGTTCTTC
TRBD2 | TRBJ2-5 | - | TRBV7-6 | CASSNGLAGLQETQYF | TGTGCCAGCAGCAACGGACTAGCGGGCTTACAAGAGACCCAGTACTTC
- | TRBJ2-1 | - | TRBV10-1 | CASSPPGLLPRVEQFF | TGCGCCAGCAGCCCCCCGGGACTTCTTCCCAGAGTAGAGCAGTTCTTC
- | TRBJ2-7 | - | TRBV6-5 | CASNRGYEQYF | TGTGCCAGCAACCGTGGCTACGAGCAGTACTTC
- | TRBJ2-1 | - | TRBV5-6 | CASSLFQLYNEQFF | TGTGCCAGCAGCTTGTTTCAGTTATACAATGAGCAGTTCTTC
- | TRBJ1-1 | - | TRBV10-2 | CASSDSGYTEAFF | TGCGCCAGCAGTGATTCAGGGTACACTGAAGCTTTCTTT
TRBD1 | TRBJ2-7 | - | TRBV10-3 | CATPIGDRGREQYF | TGTGCCACCCCGATCGGGGACAGGGGAAGGGAGCAGTACTTC
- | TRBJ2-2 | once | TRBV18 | CASSPLGKVANTGELFF | TGTGCCAGCTCACCACTTGGGAAAGTAGCGAACACCGGGGAGCTGTTTTTT
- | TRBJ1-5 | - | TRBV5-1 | CASSLGQSSNQPQHF | TGCGCCAGCAGCTTGGGCCAGTCAAGCAATCAGCCCCAGCATTTT
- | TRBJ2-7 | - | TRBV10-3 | CAISEPTRHEQYF | TGTGCCATCAGTGAGCCAACGAGACACGAGCAGTACTTC
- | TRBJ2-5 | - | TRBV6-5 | CASSRLGREETQYF | TGTGCCAGCAGTCGTCTAGGGCGGGAAGAGACCCAGTACTTC
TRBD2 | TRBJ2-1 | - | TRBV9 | CASSARPRASGRNEQFF | TGTGCCAGCAGCGCCCGCCCCCGGGCTAGCGGGAGGAATGAGCAGTTCTTC
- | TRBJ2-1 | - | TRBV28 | CASSFQGFNEQFF | TGTGCCAGCAGTTTTCAGGGTTTTAATGAGCAGTTCTTC
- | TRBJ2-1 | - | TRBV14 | CASSQILGTEQFF | TGTGCCAGCAGCCAAATTTTGGGGACTGAGCAGTTCTTC
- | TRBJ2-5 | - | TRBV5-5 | CASSPPGTAGETQYF | TGTGCCAGCAGCCCCCCCGGGACAGCGGGAGAGACCCAGTACTTC
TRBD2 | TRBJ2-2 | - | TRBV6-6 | CASSTGIAGVGELFF | TGTGCCAGCAGCACCGGAATAGCGGGAGTCGGGGAGCTGTTTTTT
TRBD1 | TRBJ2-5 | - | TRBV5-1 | CASSTLGQGRETQYF | TGCGCCAGCAGCACCCTCGGACAGGGCCGGGAGACCCAGTACTTC
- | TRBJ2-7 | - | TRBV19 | CASKYDEIAYEQYF | TGTGCCAGTAAGTACGACGAGATTGCCTACGAGCAGTACTTC
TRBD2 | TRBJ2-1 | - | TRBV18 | CASSRNRAGGPSAGLYNEQFF | TGTGCCAGCTCACGAAACCGAGCGGGGGGTCCTAGCGCCGGATTGTACAATGAGCAGTTCTTC
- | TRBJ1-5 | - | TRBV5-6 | CASSRAPLEAAQHF | TGTGCCAGCAGCCGGGCCCCCTTGGAGGCAGCCCAGCATTTT
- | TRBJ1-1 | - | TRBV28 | CASTVLTANTEAFF | TGTGCCAGCACTGTACTGACAGCTAACACTGAAGCTTTCTTT
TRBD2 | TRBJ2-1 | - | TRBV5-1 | CASQAPIAGGVDEQFF | TGCGCCAGCCAAGCCCCCATAGCGGGAGGGGTGGATGAGCAGTTCTTC
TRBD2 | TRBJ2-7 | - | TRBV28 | CASKSGDPYEQYF | TGTGCCAGCAAAAGCGGGGACCCCTACGAGCAGTACTTC
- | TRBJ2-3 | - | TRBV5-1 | CASSDQGSAAADTQYF | TGCGCCAGCAGCGACCAGGGTTCGGCCGCCGCAGATACGCAGTATTTT
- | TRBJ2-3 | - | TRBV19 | CASSQSGTNTDTQYF | TGTGCCAGTAGCCAGTCCGGGACAAACACAGATACGCAGTATTTT
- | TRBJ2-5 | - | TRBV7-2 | CASRTSGGLQETQYF | TGTGCCAGCAGGACCTCGGGGGGCCTCCAAGAGACCCAGTACTTC
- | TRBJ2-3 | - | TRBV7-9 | CASSLAWGTDTQYF | TGTGCCAGCAGCTTAGCGTGGGGAACAGATACGCAGTATTTT
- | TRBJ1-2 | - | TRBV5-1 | CASSYPGYGYTF | TGCGCCAGCAGCTATCCGGGGTACGGCTACACCTTC
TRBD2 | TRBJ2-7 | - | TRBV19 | CASSIERASGSYEQYF | TGTGCCAGTAGTATAGAACGGGCTAGCGGTTCCTACGAGCAGTACTTC
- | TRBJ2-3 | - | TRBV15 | CATSSSGGWTDTQYF | TGTGCCACCAGCAGTTCCGGGGGCTGGACAGATACGCAGTATTTT
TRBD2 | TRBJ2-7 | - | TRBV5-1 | CASSLVVRGRAEQYF | TGCGCCAGCAGCTTGGTGGTACGAGGGAGGGCCGAGCAGTACTTC
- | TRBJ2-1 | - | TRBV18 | CASSPPGLAPYNEQFF | TGTGCCAGCTCACCACCAGGCCTAGCGCCCTACAATGAGCAGTTCTTC
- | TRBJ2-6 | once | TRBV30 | CASPIIGSGANVLTF | TGTGCCTCTCCCATCATCGGGTCTGGGGCCAACGTCCTGACTTTC
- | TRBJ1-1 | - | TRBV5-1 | CASSLDLAYPEAFF | TGCGCCAGCAGCTTGGACTTAGCATATCCTGAAGCTTTCTTT